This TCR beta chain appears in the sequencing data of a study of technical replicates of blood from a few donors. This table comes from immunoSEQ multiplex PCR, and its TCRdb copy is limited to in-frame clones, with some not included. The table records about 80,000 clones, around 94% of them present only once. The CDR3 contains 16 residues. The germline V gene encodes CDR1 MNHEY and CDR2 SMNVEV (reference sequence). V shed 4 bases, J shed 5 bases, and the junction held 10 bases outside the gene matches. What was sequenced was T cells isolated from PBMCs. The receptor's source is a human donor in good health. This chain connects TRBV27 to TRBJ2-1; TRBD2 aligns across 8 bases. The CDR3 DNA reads TGTGCCAGCAGTTCAGCCAGCGGGAGTTATAACAATGAGCAGTTCTTC. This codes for CASSSASGSYNNEQFF.